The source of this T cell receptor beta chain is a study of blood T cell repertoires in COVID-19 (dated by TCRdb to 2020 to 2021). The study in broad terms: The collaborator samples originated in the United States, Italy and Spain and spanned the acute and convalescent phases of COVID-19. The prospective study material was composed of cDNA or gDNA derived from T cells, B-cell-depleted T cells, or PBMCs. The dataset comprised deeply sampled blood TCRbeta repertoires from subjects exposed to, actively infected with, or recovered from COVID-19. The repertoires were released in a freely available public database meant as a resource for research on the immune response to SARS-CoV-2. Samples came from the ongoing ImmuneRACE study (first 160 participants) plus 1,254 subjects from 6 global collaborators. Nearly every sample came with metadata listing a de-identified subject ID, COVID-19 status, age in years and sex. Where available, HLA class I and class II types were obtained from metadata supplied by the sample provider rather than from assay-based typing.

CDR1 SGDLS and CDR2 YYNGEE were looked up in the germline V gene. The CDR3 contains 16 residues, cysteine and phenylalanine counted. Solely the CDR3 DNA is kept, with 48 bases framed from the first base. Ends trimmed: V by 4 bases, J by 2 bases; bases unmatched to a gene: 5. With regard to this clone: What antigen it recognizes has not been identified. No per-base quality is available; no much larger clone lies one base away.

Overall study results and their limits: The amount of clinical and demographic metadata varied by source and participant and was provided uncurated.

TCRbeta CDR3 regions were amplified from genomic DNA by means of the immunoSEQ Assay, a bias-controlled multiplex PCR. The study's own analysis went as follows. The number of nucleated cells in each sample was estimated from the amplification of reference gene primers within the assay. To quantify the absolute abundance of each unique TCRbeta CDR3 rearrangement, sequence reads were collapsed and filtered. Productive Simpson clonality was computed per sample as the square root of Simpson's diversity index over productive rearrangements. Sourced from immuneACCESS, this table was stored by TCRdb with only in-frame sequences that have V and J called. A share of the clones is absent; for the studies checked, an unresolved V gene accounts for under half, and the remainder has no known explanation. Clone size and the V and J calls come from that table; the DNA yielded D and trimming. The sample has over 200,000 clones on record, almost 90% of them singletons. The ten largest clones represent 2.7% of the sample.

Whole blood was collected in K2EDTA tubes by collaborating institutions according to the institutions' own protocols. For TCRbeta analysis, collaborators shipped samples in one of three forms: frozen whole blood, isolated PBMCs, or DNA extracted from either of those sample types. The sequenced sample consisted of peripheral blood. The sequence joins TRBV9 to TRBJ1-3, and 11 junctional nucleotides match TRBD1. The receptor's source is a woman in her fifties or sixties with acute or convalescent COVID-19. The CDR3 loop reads CASSQGQGGTGNTIYF. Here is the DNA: TGTGCCAGCAGCCAGGGACAGGGGGGGACTGGAAACACCATATATTTT.